These 26 T cell receptor beta chains originate from one sample sequenced in a study of cytotoxic CD8 clonotypes in ibrutinib-treated CLL. Measured with immunoSEQ multiplex PCR; TCRdb has only the in-frame clones, and not every one. The sample lists 200,000 to 250,000 clones; about 75% were seen once. Here the sequenced sample was PBMCs, taken after 12 months of ibrutinib treatment. These receptors originate from a human donor with chronic lymphocytic leukemia.

The rearrangement uses TRBV4-1 and TRBJ1-2, with D possibly matching TRBD1 (6 bases). Trimming pared 4 bases from V and 8 bases from J, leaving 17 bases between. The CDR3 runs to 14 residues. CDR1 is MGHRA, CDR2 YSYEKL, per germline. The CDR3 spells CASSPDITGWGYTF. The CDR3 coding sequence is TGCGCCAGCAGCCCCGACATCACAGGGTGGGGCTACACCTTC.

This clone appeared a single time. This chain joins TRBV7-8 and TRBJ1-5; D uncertain. V was clipped by 1 base and J by 0 bases, with 7 bases between them. CDR3 length: 15 amino acids. Germline assignment: CDR1 SGHVS and CDR2 FQNEAQ. The CDR3 nucleotides read TGTGCCAGCAGCTTAGATGGCAATAGCAATCAGCCCCAGCATTTT. Encoded protein: CASSLDGNSNQPQHF.

J is TRBJ2-7 and V is TRBV7-2; 7 nucleotides agree with TRBD1. Germline V gene sequence: CDR1 SGHTA, CDR2 FQGNSA. J was trimmed by 5 bases and V by 2 bases; bases with no gene match: 9. The CDR3 is 15 amino acids. The CDR3 region is CASSLNTNRGHEQYF. CDR3 DNA sequence: TGTGCCAGCAGCTTAAACACAAACAGGGGCCACGAGCAGTACTTC.

Here the CDR3 DNA reads TGTGCCACCAGCAGGCGGGGTACCACCGGGGAGCTGTTTTTT. Amino acid sequence: CATSRRGTTGELFF. The chain carries TRBV15 and TRBJ2-2; D is perhaps TRBD2 (6 bases). The CDR3 consists of 14 residues. The V and J ends lost 3 bases and 4 bases respectively, with 9 bases between them. The V gene's germline CDR1 is LNHNV and CDR2 YYDKDF (reference sequence).

The chain uses TRBV18 and TRBJ1-2; D is unresolved. Trimming took off 6 bases at V and 4 bases at J, with 18 bases between the two ends. This CDR3 has 15 residues. Germline V lookup: CDR1 KGHSH, CDR2 LQKENI. The CDR3 DNA sequence: TGTGCCAGCTCCCCAGCAGGAACCAAAGCCTATGGCTACACCTTC. Amino acid sequence: CASSPAGTKAYGYTF.

V gene TRBV29-1 combines with J gene TRBJ1-2; D is ambiguous. The V end was cut by 3 bases, the J end by 6 bases, with 14 bases between. The CDR3 length is 13 residues. Germline V gives CDR1 SQVTM, CDR2 ANQGSEA. The CDR3 nucleotides read TGCAGCGTTGACGAAGGGTTAATAGATGGCTACACCTTC. Translation: CSVDEGLIDGYTF.

The CDR3 region is CASSHRAGGTDTQYF. In DNA form, the CDR3 reads TGTGCCAGCAGCCATAGGGCGGGGGGCACAGATACGCAGTATTTT. The V call is TRBV27, the J call TRBJ2-3; 7 positions match TRBD2. The CDR3 extends over 15 amino acids. With 6 bases clipped from V and 1 base from J, the junction kept 7 bases outside the gene matches. The germline CDR1 and CDR2 sequences are MNHEY and SMNVEV (reference sequence).

The chain joins TRBV6-5 to TRBJ2-7; 8 bases map to TRBD2. The germline V gene encodes CDR1 MNHEY and CDR2 SVGAGI. This CDR3 has 14 amino acids. The V gene end was trimmed by 8 bases and the J gene end by 3 bases; junction bases not matched to a gene: 9. CDR3 in DNA: TGTGCCAGCGGTGCCGGGGGGGGGCTCTACGAGCAGTACTTC. This codes for CASGAGGGLYEQYF.

V usage is TRBV11-2 and J usage is TRBJ1-2, with TRBD1 as a possible D gene (5 bases). CDR1 is SGHAT, CDR2 FQNNGV, per germline. This CDR3 is built from 14 residues. V lost 1 base and J 4 bases, leaving 10 bases between the germline ends. The CDR3: CASSLAGVPYGYTF. The CDR3 DNA follows: TGTGCCAGCAGCTTAGCGGGGGTTCCCTATGGCTACACCTTC.

The chain has TRBV7-2 and TRBJ2-5; D gene unclear. Germline V CDR1 and CDR2: SGHTA, FQGNSA. The CDR3 has 14 amino acids. Trimming took off 3 bases at V and 4 bases at J, with 12 bases between the two ends. CDR3 region: CASSFYGDGETQYF. The DNA of the CDR3 is TGTGCCAGCAGCTTTTACGGAGATGGAGAGACCCAGTACTTC. Full variable domain (missing parts from reference TRBV7-2 and TRBJ2-5): GAGVSQSPSNKVTEKGKDVELRCDPISGHTALYWYRQSLGQGLEFLIYFQGNSAPDKSGLPSDRFSAERTGGSVSTLTIQRTQQEDSAVYLCASSFYGDGETQYFGPGTRLLVL.

This chain uses TRBV14 with TRBJ2-1, with 7 bases fitting TRBD2. Per germline, CDR1 SGHDN and CDR2 FVKESK. The CDR3 consists of 15 residues. The V segment lost 5 bases and the J segment 7 bases; nucleotides outside the gene matches: 11. Written as DNA, the CDR3 is TGTGCCAGCAGCGGACTAGGTTTTGGGCGTAATGAGCAGTTCTTC. Its protein product is CASSGLGFGRNEQFF.

The chain carries TRBV6-6 and TRBJ2-6, with D perhaps matching TRBD2 (5 bases). CDR3 size: 16 residues. V lost 3 bases and J lost 0, with 9 bases in between. Germline CDR1 MNHNY, CDR2 SVGAGI (reference sequence). The CDR3, as DNA: TGTGCCAGCAGTTATCCGGGGAGCTCTGGGGCCAACGTCCTGACTTTC. The encoded protein is CASSYPGSSGANVLTF.

The sample holds one count of this clone. The junction does not match germline at one end; this may be a read error. The chain employs TRBV7-9 and TRBJ1-2; tentatively, D is TRBD1 (6 bases). The germline CDR1 and CDR2 sequences are SEHNR and FQNEAQ (reference sequence). The CDR3 has 9 amino acids. The CDR3 loop reads CASSLEDSF. Here the CDR3 DNA reads TGTGCCAGCAGCTTAGAGGACAGCTTC.

This chain connects TRBV30 to TRBJ1-2; D is uncertain. The CDR3 runs 17 residues. V lost 0 bases, J lost 1 base, and 18 bases lay in between. Germline V gene data show CDR1 as GTSNPN and CDR2 as SVGIG (reference sequence). The CDR3 coding sequence is TGTGCCTGGAGTGTAATGGGAGGGCGCCGTCTTAACTATGGCTACACCTTC. Translating gives CAWSVMGGRRLNYGYTF.

The J gene is TRBJ1-3, the V gene TRBV7-6, with D uncertain. Deletions cut 5 bases from V and 0 bases from J, with 8 bases between. The germline V gene encodes CDR1 SGHVS and CDR2 FNYEAQ. CDR3 size: 14 residues. Written as DNA, the CDR3 is TGTGCCAGCAGCCCACCATTCTCTGGAAACACCATATATTTT. Translating it yields CASSPPFSGNTIYF.

This clone was observed a handful of times. The J gene is TRBJ1-3, the V gene TRBV9; D not resolved. The CDR3 totals 17 residues. V lost 0 bases and J 0 bases, leaving 13 bases between the germline ends. The germline CDR1 and CDR2 sequences are SGDLS and YYNGEE. The CDR3 nucleotides are TGTGCCAGCAGCGTAGTGTACAGCTCTTTCTCTGGAAACACCATATATTTT. Its protein product is CASSVVYSSFSGNTIYF.

The rearrangement uses TRBV5-1 and TRBJ2-7, with D possibly called TRBD1 or TRBD2 (7 bases each). From germline, CDR1 is SGHRS and CDR2 YFSETQ. Trimming cost V 5 bases and J 1 base, with 16 bases left between them. This CDR3 comprises 15 residues. The CDR3 DNA reads as TGCGCCAGCAGTCCAAGACAGGGAGGGTCCTACGAGCAGTACTTC. This encodes CASSPRQGGSYEQYF.

This clone was seen more than once but under ten times. V gene TRBV30 combines with J gene TRBJ1-6; 7 bases map to TRBD1. Germline loops: CDR1 GTSNPN, CDR2 SVGIG (reference sequence). J was trimmed by 2 bases and V by 4 bases; bases with no gene match: 8. The CDR3 length is 16 residues. The CDR3 spells CAWTQDRRTYNSPLHF. CDR3 DNA: TGTGCCTGGACTCAGGACAGGCGGACCTATAATTCACCCCTCCACTTT.

This clone was counted a few times. CDR3 region: CAAGRDYNSPLHF. Here the CDR3 DNA reads TGTGCCGCAGGTCGGGACTATAATTCACCCCTCCACTTT. J is TRBJ1-6 and V is TRBV6-5, with D unresolved. This CDR3 comprises 13 residues. Looked up from germline, CDR1 is MNHEY and CDR2 is SVGAGI. V was cut by 11 bases and J by 3 bases, with 11 bases left in between.

This chain uses TRBV6-5 with TRBJ1-2; D perhaps matches TRBD1 (6 bases). V lost 2 bases and J 4 bases, leaving 11 bases between the germline ends. Per the germline V gene, CDR1 is MNHEY and CDR2 is SVGAGI. The CDR3 sequence is 14 residues long. CDR3 bases: TGTGCCAGCAGTTACGGGGGGGCCGGCTATGGCTACACCTTC. Protein product: CASSYGGAGYGYTF.

J is TRBJ2-5 and V is TRBV9, with a weak D call TRBD1 (6 bases). Germline CDR1 and CDR2: SGDLS and YYNGEE. Trimming pared 3 bases from V and 4 bases from J, leaving 7 bases between. The CDR3 spans 12 residues. The DNA for the CDR3 is TGTGCCAGCAGCGGAGGGGGAGAGACCCAGTACTTC. Translated: CASSGGGETQYF.

V usage is TRBV27 and J usage is TRBJ1-1; D gene ambiguous. The CDR3 sequence is 11 residues long. V shed 7 bases and J shed 11 bases, with 14 bases lying between them. In germline, CDR1 is MNHEY, CDR2 SMNVEV (reference sequence). In DNA form, the CDR3 reads TGTGCCAGCAAGGGCGGGGAGGAGGCTTTCTTT. Protein: CASKGGEEAFF.

This clone was counted between two and nine times. This chain links TRBV27 with TRBJ1-2; the D gene is possibly TRBD1 (5 bases). The germline V gene has CDR1 MNHEY and CDR2 SMNVEV (reference sequence). Trimming cost V 6 bases and J 1 base, with 9 bases left between them. There are 13 residues in the CDR3. CDR3 amino acids: CASSDSLNYGYTF. The CDR3 DNA reads as TGTGCCAGCAGCGACAGCCTTAACTATGGCTACACCTTC.

The chain uses TRBV6-5 and TRBJ1-1, with 9 bases lining up with TRBD1. Unmatched junction bases numbered 6, after V lost 7 bases and J lost 3 bases. This CDR3 has 14 residues. Germline lookup yields CDR1 MNHEY and CDR2 SVGAGI. CDR3 sequence reads: CASIGQGLYTEAFF. DNA of the CDR3: TGTGCCAGCATTGGACAGGGGTTATACACTGAAGCTTTCTTT.

The CDR3 region is CASSPRRGTEQYF. DNA for the CDR3: TGTGCCAGCAGTCCCCGCAGGGGGACCGAGCAGTACTTC. This chain connects TRBV25-1 to TRBJ2-7; 7 bases align to TRBD1. The CDR3 loop spans 13 amino acids. CDR1 and CDR2 (germline): MGHDK, SYGVNS. The V gene end was trimmed by 5 bases and the J gene end by 6 bases; junction bases not matched to a gene: 7.

The chain couples TRBV27 to TRBJ2-5, with TRBD2 matching over 11 bases. The CDR3 spans 16 residues. Germline V gene sequence: CDR1 MNHEY, CDR2 SMNVEV (reference sequence). V lost 1 base, J lost 2 bases, and 3 bases stayed unmatched. The CDR3 DNA reads as TGTGCCAGCAGTTTATGGGTAGCGGGAGGGCAAGAGACCCAGTACTTC. Its translation is CASSLWVAGGQETQYF.